Given below is one T cell receptor beta chain in context. Trimming took 1 base from V and 9 from J, leaving 4 bases between them. CDR1 is LGHDT and CDR2 is YNNKEL in the germline V gene (reference sequence). The CDR3 covers 11 residues. This entry is derived from a study of blood T cell repertoires in COVID-19. Profiling relied on immunoSEQ multiplex PCR, and the TCRdb table lists in-frame clones only, not all of them. This table holds some 120,000 clones, over 80% found once. The chain has TRBV3-1 (or the pseudogene TRBV3-2) and TRBJ2-1; D not resolved. The sequence derives from a man between 25 and 39 years old with acute or convalescent COVID-19. The sequenced sample was peripheral blood. The CDR3 DNA follows: TGTGCCAGCAGCCAAGCCGGTGAGCAGTTCTTC. It translates to CASSQAGEQFF.